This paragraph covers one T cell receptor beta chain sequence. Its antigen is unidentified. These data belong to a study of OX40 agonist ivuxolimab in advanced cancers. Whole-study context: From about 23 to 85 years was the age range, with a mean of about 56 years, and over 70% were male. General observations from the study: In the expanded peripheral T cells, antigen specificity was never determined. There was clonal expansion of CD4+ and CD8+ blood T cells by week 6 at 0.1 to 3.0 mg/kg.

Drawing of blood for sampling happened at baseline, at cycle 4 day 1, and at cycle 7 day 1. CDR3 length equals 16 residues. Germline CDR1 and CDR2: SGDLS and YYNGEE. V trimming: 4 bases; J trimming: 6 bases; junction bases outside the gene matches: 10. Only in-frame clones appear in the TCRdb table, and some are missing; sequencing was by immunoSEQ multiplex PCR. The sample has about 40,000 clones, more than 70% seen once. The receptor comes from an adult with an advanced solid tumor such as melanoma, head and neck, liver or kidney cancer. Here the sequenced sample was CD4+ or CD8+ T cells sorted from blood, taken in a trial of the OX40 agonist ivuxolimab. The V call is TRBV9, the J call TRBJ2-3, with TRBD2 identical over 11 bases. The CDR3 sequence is CASSHPGTSGRDTQYF. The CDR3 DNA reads TGTGCCAGCAGCCATCCCGGGACTAGCGGTCGGGATACGCAGTATTTT.